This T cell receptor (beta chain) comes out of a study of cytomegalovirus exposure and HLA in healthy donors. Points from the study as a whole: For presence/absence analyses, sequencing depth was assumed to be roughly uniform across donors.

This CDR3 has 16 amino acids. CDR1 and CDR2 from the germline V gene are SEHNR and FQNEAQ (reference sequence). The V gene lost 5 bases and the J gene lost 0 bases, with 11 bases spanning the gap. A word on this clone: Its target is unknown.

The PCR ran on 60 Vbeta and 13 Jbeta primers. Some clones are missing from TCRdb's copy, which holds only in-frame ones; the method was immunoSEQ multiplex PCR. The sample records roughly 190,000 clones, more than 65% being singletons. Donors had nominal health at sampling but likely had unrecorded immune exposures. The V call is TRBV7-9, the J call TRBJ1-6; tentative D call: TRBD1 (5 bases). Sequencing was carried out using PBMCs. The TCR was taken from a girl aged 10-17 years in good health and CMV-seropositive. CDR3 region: CASSPRVTSYNSPLHF. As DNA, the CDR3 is TGTGCCAGCAGCCCCAGGGTTACCTCCTATAATTCACCCCTCCACTTT.